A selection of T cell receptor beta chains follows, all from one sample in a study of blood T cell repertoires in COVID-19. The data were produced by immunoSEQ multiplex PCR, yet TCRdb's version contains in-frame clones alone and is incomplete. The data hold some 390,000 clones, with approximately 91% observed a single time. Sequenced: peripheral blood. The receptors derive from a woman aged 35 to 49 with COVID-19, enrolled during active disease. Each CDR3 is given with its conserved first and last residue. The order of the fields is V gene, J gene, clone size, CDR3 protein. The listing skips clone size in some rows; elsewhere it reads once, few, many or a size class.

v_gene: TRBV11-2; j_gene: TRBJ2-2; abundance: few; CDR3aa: CASSLTDTGELFF
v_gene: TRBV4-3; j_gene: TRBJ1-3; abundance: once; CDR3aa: CASSQVPEQGYSGNTIYF
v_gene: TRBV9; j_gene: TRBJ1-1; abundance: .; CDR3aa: CASSLSDGRYTEAFF
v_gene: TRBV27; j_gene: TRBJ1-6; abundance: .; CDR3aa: CASSLRIRNSPLHF
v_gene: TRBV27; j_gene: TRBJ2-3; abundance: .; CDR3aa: CASSPGTGTDTQYF
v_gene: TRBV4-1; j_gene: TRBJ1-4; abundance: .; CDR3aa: CASSLLGQASTNEKLFF
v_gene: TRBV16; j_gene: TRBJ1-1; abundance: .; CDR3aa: CASSLQGPNTEAFF
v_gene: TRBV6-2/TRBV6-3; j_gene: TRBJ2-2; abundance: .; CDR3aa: CASSLAGGPGELFF
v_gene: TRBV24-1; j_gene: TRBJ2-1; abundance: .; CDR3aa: CATSDQFLSSYNEQFF
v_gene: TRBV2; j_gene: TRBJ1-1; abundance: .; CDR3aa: CASGRGALMNTEAFF
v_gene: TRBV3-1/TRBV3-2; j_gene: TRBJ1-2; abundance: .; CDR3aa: CASSSRDRGGYTF
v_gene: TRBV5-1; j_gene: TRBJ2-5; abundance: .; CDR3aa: CASNGGLQETQYF
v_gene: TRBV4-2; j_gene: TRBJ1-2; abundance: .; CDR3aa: CASSGGGGFAYGYTF
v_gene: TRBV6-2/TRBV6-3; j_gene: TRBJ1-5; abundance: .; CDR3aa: CASSYSRAGGRGNQPQHF
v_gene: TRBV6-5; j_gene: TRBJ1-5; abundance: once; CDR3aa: CATRWSSNNQPQHF
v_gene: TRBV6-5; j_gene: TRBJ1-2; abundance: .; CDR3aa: CANHEPPHDYTF
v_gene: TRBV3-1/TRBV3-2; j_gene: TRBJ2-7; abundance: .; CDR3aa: CASSQDPHSYEQYF
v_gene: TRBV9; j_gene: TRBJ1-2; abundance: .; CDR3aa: CASSVAGTPDYGYTF
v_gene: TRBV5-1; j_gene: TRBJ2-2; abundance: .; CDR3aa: CASSLGREGTGELFF
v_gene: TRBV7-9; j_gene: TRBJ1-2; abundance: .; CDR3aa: CASSSIDRGANYGYTF
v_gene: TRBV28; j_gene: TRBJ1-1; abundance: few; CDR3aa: CASSLGGAVLNTEAFF
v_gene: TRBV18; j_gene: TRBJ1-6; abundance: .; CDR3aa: CASSPGLITLYNSPLHF
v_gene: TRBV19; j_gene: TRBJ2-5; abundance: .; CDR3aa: CASKRALGETQYF
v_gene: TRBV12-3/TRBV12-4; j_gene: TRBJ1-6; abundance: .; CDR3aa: CASSLQASPLHF
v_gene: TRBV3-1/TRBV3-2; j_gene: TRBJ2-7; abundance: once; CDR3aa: CASSQVAGRAGDGEQYF
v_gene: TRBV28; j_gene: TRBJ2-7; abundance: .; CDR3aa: CASSTRRRGASYEQYF